A selection of T cell receptor beta chains follows, all from one sample in a study of immune characterization of retroperitoneal liposarcoma. MiXCR, run by TCRdb on the PCR reads, gives a single entry per CDR3 protein. The data contain under 11,000 distinct CDR3 sequences, 20% to 25% of them singletons. Sequencing was performed on blood. The origin of the receptors is a female donor with retroperitoneal liposarcoma. Each CDR3 is given with its conserved first and last residue. A D gene is named only where the DNA matches it firmly. Part of the rows lack a size; the others show once, few, many or a class for expanded clones.

d_gene	v_gene	len	abundance	j_gene	CDR3aa	CDR3nt
.	TRBV5-5	12	few	TRBJ2-1	CASSLDWVEQFF	TGTGCCAGCAGCTTGGATTGGGTTGAGCAGTTCTTC
TRBD2	TRBV6-4	13	.	TRBJ2-3	CASSGLAGDTQYF	TGTGCCAGCAGTGGGCTAGCGGGGGATACGCAGTATTTT
.	TRBV12-3/TRBV12-4	14	medium-sized	TRBJ2-1	CASSLWLEVGEQFF	TGTGCCAGCAGTTTGTGGCTAGAGGTCGGGGAGCAGTTCTTC
.	TRBV6-4	14	few	TRBJ2-1	CASSDAPGGNEQFF	TGTGCCAGCAGTGACGCCCCGGGTGGGAATGAGCAGTTCTTC
TRBD2	TRBV6-1	14	medium-sized	TRBJ2-3	CASRGAGAEDTQYF	TGTGCCAGCAGGGGAGCGGGAGCTGAAGATACGCAGTATTTT
TRBD2	TRBV19	18	.	TRBJ2-5	CASSILGLAGGDRETQYF	TGTGCCAGTAGTATTTTAGGACTAGCGGGAGGGGATCGCGAGACCCAGTACTTC
.	TRBV6-1	12	.	TRBJ1-2	CASSVGGTRYTF	TGTGCCAGCAGTGTGGGGGGGACACGCTACACCTTC
.	TRBV12-3/TRBV12-4	14	.	TRBJ2-1	CASSGGWSYNEQFF	TGTGCCAGCAGTGGGGGCTGGTCCTACAATGAGCAGTTCTTC
.	TRBV5-1	15	.	TRBJ2-1	CASSSGAGRGNEQFF	TGCGCCAGCAGCTCGGGGGCAGGGCGTGGCAATGAGCAGTTCTTC
TRBD2	TRBV5-3	15	.	TRBJ2-3	CASSGTSGDLDTQYF	TGTGCCAGCAGCGGGACTAGCGGTGACCTGGATACGCAGTATTTT
.	TRBV6-1	14	few	TRBJ1-2	CASRQAQARGGYTF	TGTGCCAGCAGGCAAGCACAAGCAAGAGGAGGCTACACCTTC
TRBD1	TRBV4-1	15	.	TRBJ2-1	CASSQPGQAPNEQFF	TGCGCCAGCAGCCAACCGGGACAGGCTCCCAATGAGCAGTTCTTC
.	TRBV11-2	14	many	TRBJ2-7	CASSRLSRSYEQYF	TGTGCCAGCAGTCGTCTCTCGCGGAGCTACGAGCAGTACTTC
TRBD1	TRBV12-3/TRBV12-4	15	.	TRBJ1-5	CASSPPGQGNQPQHF	TGTGCCAGCAGTCCCCCGGGACAGGGCAATCAGCCCCAGCATTTT
.	TRBV7-7	13	few	TRBJ2-5	CASSLRQSQTQYF	TGTGCCAGCAGCTTAAGACAGAGCCAGACCCAGTACTTC
TRBD2	TRBV11-3	15	.	TRBJ2-5	CTSSRGGEPYNEQYF	TGTACCAGCAGCCGCGGGGGAGAACCCTACAATGAGCAGTACTTC
.	TRBV12-3/TRBV12-4	15	medium-sized	TRBJ2-7	CASSRRRAQNYEQYF	TGTGCCAGCAGCCGGAGGCGGGCCCAAAACTACGAGCAGTACTTC
TRBD1	TRBV27	21	medium-sized	TRBJ2-1	CASRPKAGDRGLLVFDNEQFF	TGTGCCAGCAGACCTAAGGCTGGGGACAGGGGGCTTTTGGTTTTTGACAATGAGCAGTTCTTC
TRBD1	TRBV11-2	17	.	TRBJ1-2	CASSSPPPGQGNYGYTF	TGTGCCAGCAGCTCCCCCCCTCCGGGACAGGGGAACTATGGCTACACCTTC
TRBD1	TRBV5-5	14	.	TRBJ2-7	CASSPGQGAYEQYF	TGTGCCAGCAGCCCTGGACAGGGGGCCTACGAGCAGTACTTC
.	TRBV6-1	14	.	TRBJ2-7	CASSVGEFSYEQYF	TGTGCCAGCAGTGTAGGGGAGTTCTCCTACGAGCAGTACTTC
.	TRBV7-6	13	.	TRBJ2-7	CASSSGSSYEQYF	TGTGCCAGCAGCTCCGGGTCTTCCTACGAGCAGTACTTC
TRBD2	TRBV6-1	15	medium-sized	TRBJ2-4	CASRPGPRGENIQYF	TGTGCCAGCAGGCCGGGACCCCGGGGGGAAAACATTCAGTACTTC
.	TRBV11-3	15	medium-sized	TRBJ2-1	CASSSRGSSYNEQFF	TGTGCCAGCAGCTCCCGGGGGAGCTCCTACAATGAGCAGTTCTTC
.	TRBV12-5	15	.	TRBJ1-1	CASGYPPGHAGEAFF	TGTGCTAGTGGTTACCCCCCAGGTCATGCGGGTGAAGCTTTCTTT
TRBD2	TRBV12-3/TRBV12-4	17	large	TRBJ2-5	CASSQTLLAGVQETQYF	TGTGCCAGCAGTCAAACCCTGCTAGCGGGAGTCCAAGAGACCCAGTACTTC
TRBD1	TRBV5-1	15	.	TRBJ2-1	CASSAQGAQYNEQFF	TGCGCCAGCAGCGCACAGGGGGCCCAATACAATGAGCAGTTCTTC
.	TRBV28	12	.	TRBJ1-1	CASSADGLRAFF	TGTGCCAGCAGCGCTGACGGCCTGAGGGCTTTCTTT